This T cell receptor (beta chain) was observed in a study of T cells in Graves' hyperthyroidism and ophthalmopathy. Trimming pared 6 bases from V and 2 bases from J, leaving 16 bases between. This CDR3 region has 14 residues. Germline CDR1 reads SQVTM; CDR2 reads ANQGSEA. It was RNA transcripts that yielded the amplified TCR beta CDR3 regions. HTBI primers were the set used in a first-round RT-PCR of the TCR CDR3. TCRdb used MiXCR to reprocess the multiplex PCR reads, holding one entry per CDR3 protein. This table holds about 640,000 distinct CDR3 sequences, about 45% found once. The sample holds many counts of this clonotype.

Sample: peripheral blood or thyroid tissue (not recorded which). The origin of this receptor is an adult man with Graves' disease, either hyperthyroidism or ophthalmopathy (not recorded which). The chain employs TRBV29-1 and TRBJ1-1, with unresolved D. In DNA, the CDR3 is TGCAGCGTGGGATGGTTAAGCCCTAACACTGAAGCTTTCTTT. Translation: CSVGWLSPNTEAFF.